The clone carrying this T cell receptor (beta chain) has just one count. Data came from immunoSEQ multiplex PCR; TCRdb stores just in-frame clones and leaves some out. The sample has fewer than 40,000 clones, about nine tenths seen once. This sample is drawn from a study of T cell changes during pregnancy in multiple sclerosis. The CDR3 contains 16 residues. CDR1 and CDR2 (germline): MNHEY, SMNVEV (reference sequence). V was trimmed by 7 bases and J by 5 bases, leaving 23 bases between them. The receptor was derived from a female donor with multiple sclerosis, enrolled in a pregnancy study. V gene TRBV27 combines with J gene TRBJ2-5; weak D call: TRBD1 (6 bases). This specimen was CD8+ T cells from peripheral blood mononuclear cells, taken in the first trimester of pregnancy. The CDR3 reads CASIVSLEGGWETQYF. DNA of the CDR3: TGTGCCAGCATAGTTTCCTTAGAAGGGGGATGGGAGACCCAGTACTTC.